This T cell receptor beta chain was sequenced for a study of cytomegalovirus exposure and HLA in healthy donors. The study sampled nominally healthy donors, though unrecorded immune exposures were likely. This clone has more than one count but fewer than ten. Its antigen is not identified. The CDR3 consists of 12 residues. Trimming left V 2 bases short and J 8 bases short, with 12 bases between. Germline CDR1 GTSNPN, CDR2 SVGIG (reference sequence). The PCR used 60 Vbeta and 13 Jbeta primers. Sequenced by immunoSEQ multiplex PCR; TCRdb stores in-frame clones only, minus some. The sample holds about 140,000 clones, roughly three quarters seen once. Overall study results and limits: Presence/absence results assume similar sequencing depth per donor, which may not hold.

The V gene is TRBV30, the J gene TRBJ1-2; possible D gene TRBD1, 6 bases. Sequencing was performed on PBMCs. This receptor was obtained from a woman in her twenties or thirties in good health and CMV-seronegative. The CDR3: CAWSRQDFGYTF. CDR3 nucleotides: TGTGCCTGGAGTAGACAGGACTTCGGCTACACCTTC.